A single TCR beta chain is shown here with its context. Assay used: immunoSEQ multiplex PCR; TCRdb lists only in-frame clones, some missing. The sample lists roughly 2,000,000 clones; just under 95% were seen once. CD45RO-negative CD8 cells positively selected for CCR7 made up the naive population, which excluded terminally differentiated effector memory CD45RA+ cells. This record comes from a study of shared clonotypes between healthy human individuals. The source of this sequence is a man between 18 and 35 years old in good health. Some clones in this sample may be carry-over from other donors' samples. Sequenced sample: naive CD8+ T cells from PBMCs.

The CDR3 reads CATSQGARGTEAFF. As DNA, the CDR3 is TGTGCCACGAGTCAGGGGGCGCGGGGCACTGAAGCTTTCTTT. The chain uses TRBV6-5 and TRBJ1-1; the match to TRBD1 covers 8 bases. In germline, CDR1 is MNHEY, CDR2 SVGAGI. The CDR3 loop spans 14 amino acids. The ends lost 10 bases at V and 4 bases at J; junction bases unmatched: 11.